The entry below gives a single TCR beta chain sequence along with its context. Its target is unknown. The V and J ends lost 2 bases and 5 bases, in that order; junction bases with no gene match: 11. The CDR3 extends over 17 amino acids. Germline V CDR1 and CDR2: SGHVS, FNYEAQ. Each CDR3 protein gets one entry after TCRdb re-called the 5' RACE reads with MiXCR. The table includes about 340,000 distinct CDR3 sequences, 15% to 20% detected once. The record originates from a study of T-cell memory formation after mild COVID-19. Study as a whole: TCR clusters mostly belonged to single donors. General observations from the study: Contracting CD4+ clones were located mainly in CM and EM, and CD8+ clones in EMRA. Contracting clones from day 15 to 85 showed balanced CD4/CD8; later expanders favored CD4+. Within pre-infection memory, some responding clones were found, suggesting cross-reactive memory joined.

The chain carries TRBV7-6 and TRBJ2-3; 9 bases are a match to TRBD2. What was sequenced was PBMCs or a T cell subset sorted from them (not recorded which). The origin of this receptor is a young man who had mild COVID-19 (a few samples of this study predate the infection). Cell type and time point are not known. CDR3 nucleotide sequence: TGTGCCAGCAGCTTATTCGATCGCGGGGGGGGTGGAGATACGCAGTATTTT. Its translation is CASSLFDRGGGGDTQYF. Full variable domain (outside the CDR3, taken from reference TRBV7-6 and TRBJ2-3): GAGVSQSPRYKVTKRGQDVALRCDPISGHVSLYWYRQALGQGPEFLTYFNYEAQQDKSGLPNDRFSAERPEGSISTLTIQRTEQRDSAMYRCASSLFDRGGGGDTQYFGPGTRLTVL.